A selection of T cell receptor beta chains follows, all from one sample in a study of identical twins. Using its own MiXCR run on the 5' RACE reads, TCRdb lists one record per CDR3 protein. The repertoire holds 500,000 to 550,000 distinct CDR3 sequences, with roughly a fifth as singletons. These data were likewise used in another study, on T cells expressing NK-cell markers.

What was sequenced was CD4+ T cells sorted from blood. These receptors all stem from a woman aged 18-35 years in good health. Each CDR3 is given with its conserved first and last residue. The order of the fields is D gene, J gene, CDR3 length, V gene, clone size, CDR3 protein, CDR3 DNA. A D gene is named only where the DNA matches it firmly. Rows may omit the clone size; those that give it use once, few, many or a size class.

TRBD1 | TRBJ2-2 | 17 | TRBV20-1 | - | CSARDRSGQVNTGELFF | TGCAGTGCTAGAGACCGATCCGGACAGGTGAACACCGGGGAGCTGTTTTTT
TRBD2 | TRBJ2-1 | 15 | TRBV4-2 | - | CASSQGGDYHNEQFF | TGTGCCAGCAGCCAAGGGGGGGACTACCACAATGAGCAGTTCTTC
- | TRBJ1-5 | 13 | TRBV12-3/TRBV12-4 | many | CASTLGGNQPQHF | TGTGCCAGCACCTTGGGGGGTAATCAGCCCCAGCATTTT
- | TRBJ1-6 | 13 | TRBV20-1 | few | CSASRDLGSPLHF | TGCAGTGCTAGCCGGGACTTAGGTTCACCCCTCCACTTT
- | TRBJ1-1 | 14 | TRBV5-1 | few | CASSSQGWNTEAFF | TGCGCCAGCAGCTCGCAGGGTTGGAACACTGAAGCTTTCTTT
- | TRBJ2-7 | 14 | TRBV5-1 | many | CASSLRDSSYEQYF | TGTGCCAGCAGTTTACGGGACTCCTCCTACGAGCAGTACTTC
- | TRBJ1-3 | 15 | TRBV9 | - | CASSGRPASGNTIYF | TGTGCCAGCAGCGGCAGACCGGCCAGTGGAAACACCATATATTTT
TRBD2 | TRBJ2-3 | 15 | TRBV5-1 | few | CASSLARGAGNTQYF | TGCGCCAGCAGCTTGGCGCGGGGGGCCGGGAATACGCAGTATTTT
- | TRBJ2-1 | 12 | TRBV7-2 | - | CASSSPINEQFF | TGTGCCAGCAGCTCCCCTATCAATGAGCAGTTCTTC
- | TRBJ2-3 | 16 | TRBV4-2 | - | CVSSQDFTGNADTQYF | TGTGTCAGCAGCCAAGATTTTACAGGGAACGCAGATACGCAGTATTTT
- | TRBJ1-2 | 16 | TRBV11-2 | few | CASSRTGFQANYGYTF | TGTGCCAGCAGCCGCACAGGGTTCCAAGCTAACTATGGCTACACCTTC
- | TRBJ1-5 | 15 | TRBV9 | - | CASSVGAERGQPQHF | TGTGCCAGCAGCGTAGGGGCAGAGCGGGGTCAGCCCCAGCATTTT
TRBD2 | TRBJ2-2 | 18 | TRBV5-1 | - | CASSHSRMSGSISGELFF | TGCGCCAGCAGCCATTCCCGGATGAGCGGGAGTATCTCCGGGGAGCTGTTTTTT